This TCR beta chain was documented in a study of long-term antiretroviral therapy in people with HIV. Regarding the study as a whole: The study found narrower CDR3 length ranges in HIV repertoires than in controls.

A remark on this clone: The antigen is undetermined.

Deletions cut 5 bases from V and 8 bases from J, with 10 bases between. This CDR3 is 12 amino acids long. The germline V gene encodes CDR1 LNHDA and CDR2 SQIVND (reference sequence). Running of the v3.0 immunoSEQ assay took place at survey level. This table comes from immunoSEQ multiplex PCR, and its TCRdb copy is limited to in-frame clones, with some not included. Of some 22,000 clones listed, around 86% are singletons. This chain connects TRBV19 to TRBJ2-1, with D perhaps TRBD2 (6 bases). This sequence was found in a man aged 50-60 years with HIV. Sequences were derived from unsorted PBMCs, sampled 0.4 years after starting antiretroviral therapy. CDR3 loop: CASSLAGHEQFF. The CDR3 nucleotides read TGTGCCAGTAGTTTGGCGGGACATGAGCAGTTCTTC.